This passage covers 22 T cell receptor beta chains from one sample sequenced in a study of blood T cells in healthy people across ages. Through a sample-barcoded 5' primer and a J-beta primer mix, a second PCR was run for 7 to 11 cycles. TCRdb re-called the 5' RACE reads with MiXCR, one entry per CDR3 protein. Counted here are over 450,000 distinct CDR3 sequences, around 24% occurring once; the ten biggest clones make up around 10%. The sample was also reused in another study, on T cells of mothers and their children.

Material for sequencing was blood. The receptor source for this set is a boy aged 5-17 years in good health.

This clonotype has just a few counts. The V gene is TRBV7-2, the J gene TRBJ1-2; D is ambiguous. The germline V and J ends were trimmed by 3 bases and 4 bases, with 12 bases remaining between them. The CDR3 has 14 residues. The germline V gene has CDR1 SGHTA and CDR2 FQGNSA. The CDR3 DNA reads TGTGCCAGCAGCTTCCGGAACAGCCTCTATGGCTACACCTTC. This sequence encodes CASSFRNSLYGYTF.

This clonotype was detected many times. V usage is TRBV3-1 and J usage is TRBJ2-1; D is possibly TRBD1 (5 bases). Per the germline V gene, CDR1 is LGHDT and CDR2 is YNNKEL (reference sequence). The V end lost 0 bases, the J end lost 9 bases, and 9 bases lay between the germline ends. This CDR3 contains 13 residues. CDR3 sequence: CASSQDRGLEQFF. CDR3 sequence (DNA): TGTGCCAGCAGCCAAGATAGGGGCCTTGAGCAGTTCTTC.

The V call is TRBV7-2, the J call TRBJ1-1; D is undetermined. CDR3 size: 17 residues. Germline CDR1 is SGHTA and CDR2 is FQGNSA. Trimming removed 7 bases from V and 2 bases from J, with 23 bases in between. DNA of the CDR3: TGTGCCAGCATCTCCCGGGCGGGAGCCAAAAAAAACACTGAAGCTTTCTTT. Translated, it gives CASISRAGAKKNTEAFF.

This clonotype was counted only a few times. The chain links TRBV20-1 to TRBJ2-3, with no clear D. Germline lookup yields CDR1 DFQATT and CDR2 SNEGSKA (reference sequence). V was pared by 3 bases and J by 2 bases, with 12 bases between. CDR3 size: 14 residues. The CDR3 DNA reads TGCAGTGCTAGGCTGCGAAACCCCACAGATACGCAGTATTTT. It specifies CSARLRNPTDTQYF.

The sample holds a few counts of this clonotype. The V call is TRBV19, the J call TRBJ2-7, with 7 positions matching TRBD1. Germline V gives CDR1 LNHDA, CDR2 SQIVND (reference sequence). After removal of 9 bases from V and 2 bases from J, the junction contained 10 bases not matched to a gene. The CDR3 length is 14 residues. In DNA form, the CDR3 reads TGTGCCAGCAGACGGACAGGAACCACCTACGAGCAGTACTTC. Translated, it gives CASRRTGTTYEQYF.

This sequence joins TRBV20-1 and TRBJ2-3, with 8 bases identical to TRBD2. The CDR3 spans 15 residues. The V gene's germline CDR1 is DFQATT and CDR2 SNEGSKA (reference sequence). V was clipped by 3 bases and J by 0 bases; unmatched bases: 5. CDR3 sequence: CSARVAGISTDTQYF. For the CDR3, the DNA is TGCAGTGCTAGGGTAGCGGGAATTAGCACAGATACGCAGTATTTT.

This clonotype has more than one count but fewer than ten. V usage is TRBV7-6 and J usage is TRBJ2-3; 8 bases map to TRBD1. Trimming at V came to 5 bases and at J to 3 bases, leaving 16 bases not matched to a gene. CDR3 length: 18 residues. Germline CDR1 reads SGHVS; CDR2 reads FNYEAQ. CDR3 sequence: CASSRSRPDRGSTDTQYF. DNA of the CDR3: TGTGCCAGCAGCCGTTCGCGGCCCGACAGGGGCAGTACAGATACGCAGTATTTT. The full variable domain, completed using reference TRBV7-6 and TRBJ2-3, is GAGVSQSPRYKVTKRGQDVALRCDPISGHVSLYWYRQALGQGPEFLTYFNYEAQQDKSGLPNDRFSAERPEGSISTLTIQRTEQRDSAMYRCASSRSRPDRGSTDTQYFGPGTRLTVL.

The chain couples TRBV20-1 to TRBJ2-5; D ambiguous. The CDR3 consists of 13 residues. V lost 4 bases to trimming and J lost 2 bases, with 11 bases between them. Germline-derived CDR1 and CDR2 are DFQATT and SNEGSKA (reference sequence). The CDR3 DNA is TGCAGTGCTAAACCCACCAATCAAGAGACCCAGTACTTC. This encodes CSAKPTNQETQYF.

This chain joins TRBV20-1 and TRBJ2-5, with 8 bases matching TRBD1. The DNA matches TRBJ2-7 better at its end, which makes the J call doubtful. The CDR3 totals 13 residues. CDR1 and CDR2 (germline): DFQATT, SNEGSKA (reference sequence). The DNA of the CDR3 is TGCAGTGCTGCGACAGGGGTGGGCTCCGAGCAGTACTTC. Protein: CSAATGVGSEQYF.

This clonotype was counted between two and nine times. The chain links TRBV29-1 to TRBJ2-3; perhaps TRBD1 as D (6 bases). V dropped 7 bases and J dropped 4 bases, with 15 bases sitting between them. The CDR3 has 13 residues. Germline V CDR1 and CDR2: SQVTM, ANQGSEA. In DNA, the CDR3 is TGCAGCGCCGATCCAGGGGCATCAGATACGCAGTATTTT. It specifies CSADPGASDTQYF.

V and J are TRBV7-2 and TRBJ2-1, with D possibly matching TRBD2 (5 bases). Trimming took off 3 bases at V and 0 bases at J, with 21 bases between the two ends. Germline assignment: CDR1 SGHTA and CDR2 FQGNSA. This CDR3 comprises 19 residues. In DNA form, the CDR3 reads TGTGCCAGCAGCTTGGGTAGGTTAATGCGGCGGGCCTCCTACAATGAGCAGTTCTTC. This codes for CASSLGRLMRRASYNEQFF. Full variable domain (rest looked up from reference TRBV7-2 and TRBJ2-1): GAGVSQSPSNKVTEKGKDVELRCDPISGHTALYWYRQSLGQGLEFLIYFQGNSAPDKSGLPSDRFSAERTGGSVSTLTIQRTQQEDSAVYLCASSLGRLMRRASYNEQFFGPGTRLTVL.

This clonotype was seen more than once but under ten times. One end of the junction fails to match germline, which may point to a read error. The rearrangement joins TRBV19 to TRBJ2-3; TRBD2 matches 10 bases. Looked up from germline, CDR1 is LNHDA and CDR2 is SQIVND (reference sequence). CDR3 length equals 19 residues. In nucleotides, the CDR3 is TGTGCTAGTAGGGGTACTAGCGGGACGAAGGACGGAAGCACAGATACGCAGTATTTT. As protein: CASRGTSGTKDGSTDTQYF.

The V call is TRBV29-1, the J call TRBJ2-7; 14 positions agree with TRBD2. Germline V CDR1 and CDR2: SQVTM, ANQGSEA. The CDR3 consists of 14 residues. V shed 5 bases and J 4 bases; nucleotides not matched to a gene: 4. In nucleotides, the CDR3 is TGCAGCGTTCGCGGACTAGCGGGAGGTTACGAGCAGTACTTC. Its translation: CSVRGLAGGYEQYF.

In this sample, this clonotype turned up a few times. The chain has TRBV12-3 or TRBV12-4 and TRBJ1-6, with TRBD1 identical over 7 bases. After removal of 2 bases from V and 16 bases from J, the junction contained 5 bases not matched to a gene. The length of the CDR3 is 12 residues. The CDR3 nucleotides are TGTGCCAGCAGTTTAAGTGGGACAGTACTCCACTTT. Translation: CASSLSGTVLHF.

CDR3 loop: CASSATTDNEQFF. CDR3 DNA sequence: TGTGCCAGCTCAGCCACAACGGACAATGAGCAGTTCTTC. This sequence joins TRBV18 and TRBJ2-1; D is uncertain. V was clipped by 5 bases and J by 5 bases, with 10 bases between them. The CDR3 extends over 13 amino acids. Germline lookup yields CDR1 KGHSH and CDR2 LQKENI.

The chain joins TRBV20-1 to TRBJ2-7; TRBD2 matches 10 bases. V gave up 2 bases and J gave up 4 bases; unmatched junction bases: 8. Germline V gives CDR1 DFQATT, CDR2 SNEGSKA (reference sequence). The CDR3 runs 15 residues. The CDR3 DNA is TGCAGTGCTAGAAGTCGGACTAGCGGATTTTACGAGCAGTACTTC. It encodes CSARSRTSGFYEQYF.

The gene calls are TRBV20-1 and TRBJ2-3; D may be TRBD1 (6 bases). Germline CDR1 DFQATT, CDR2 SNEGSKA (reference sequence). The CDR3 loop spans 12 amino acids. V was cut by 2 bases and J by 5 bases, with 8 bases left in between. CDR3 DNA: TGCAGTGCTAGATCGGACAGAGATACGCAGTATTTT. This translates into CSARSDRDTQYF.

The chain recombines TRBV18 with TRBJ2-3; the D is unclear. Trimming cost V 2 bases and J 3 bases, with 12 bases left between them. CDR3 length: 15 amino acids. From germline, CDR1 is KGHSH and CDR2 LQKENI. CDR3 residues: CASSPEYLRTDTQYF. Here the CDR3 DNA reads TGTGCCAGCTCACCAGAGTATCTGAGAACAGATACGCAGTATTTT. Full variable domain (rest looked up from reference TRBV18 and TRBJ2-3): NAGVMQNPRHLVRRRGQEARLRCSPMKGHSHVYWYRQLPEEGLKFMVYLQKENIIDESGMPKERFSAEFPKEGPSILRIQQVVRGDSAAYFCASSPEYLRTDTQYFGPGTRLTVL.

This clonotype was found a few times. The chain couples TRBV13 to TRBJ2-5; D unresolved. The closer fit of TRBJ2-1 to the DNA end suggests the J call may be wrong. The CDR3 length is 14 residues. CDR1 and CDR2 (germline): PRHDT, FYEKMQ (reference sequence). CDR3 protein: CASSLWSNGDEQFF. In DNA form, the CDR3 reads TGTGCCAGCAGCTTGTGGTCCAATGGGGATGAGCAGTTCTTC.

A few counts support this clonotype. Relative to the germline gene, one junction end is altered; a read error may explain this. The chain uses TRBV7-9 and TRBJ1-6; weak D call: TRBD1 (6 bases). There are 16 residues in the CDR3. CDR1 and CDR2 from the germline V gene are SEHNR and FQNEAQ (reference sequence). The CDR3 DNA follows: TGTGCCGGCAGCCATACGATAGGGGGGGATAATTCACCCCTCCACTTT. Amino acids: CAGSHTIGGDNSPLHF.

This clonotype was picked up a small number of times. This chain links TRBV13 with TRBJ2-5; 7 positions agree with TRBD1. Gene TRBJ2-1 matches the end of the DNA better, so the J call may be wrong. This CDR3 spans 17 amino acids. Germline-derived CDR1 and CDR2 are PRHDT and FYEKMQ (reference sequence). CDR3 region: CASSLEGRRQGINEQFF. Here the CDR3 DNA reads TGTGCCAGCAGCTTAGAAGGCCGGAGACAGGGAATCAATGAGCAGTTCTTC.

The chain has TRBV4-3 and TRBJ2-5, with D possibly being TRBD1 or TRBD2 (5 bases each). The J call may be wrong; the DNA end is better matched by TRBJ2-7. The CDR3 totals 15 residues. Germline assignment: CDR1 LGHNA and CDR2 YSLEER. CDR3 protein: CASSQRWGATGEQYF. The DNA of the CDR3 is TGCGCCAGCAGCCAAAGATGGGGAGCTACAGGCGAGCAGTACTTC.